The next 22 T cell receptor beta chains were all read from a single sample in a study of cytomegalovirus exposure and HLA in healthy donors. 13 Jbeta primers and 60 Vbeta primers were used for the PCR. This table comes from immunoSEQ multiplex PCR, and its TCRdb copy is limited to in-frame clones, with some not included. The top ten hold just over 2% of the sample, which has some 100,000 clones, around two thirds seen once. The sample comprised PBMCs. These receptors were collected from a human donor in good health.

The rearrangement uses TRBV18 and TRBJ1-2; tentative D call: TRBD1 (6 bases). Trimming stripped 2 bases from V and 4 bases from J, with 14 bases between. CDR3 size: 15 residues. Germline CDR1 KGHSH, CDR2 LQKENI. The CDR3 DNA follows: TGTGCCAGCTCACCAGCCTCGAACAGGGCCTATGGCTACACCTTC. Translated: CASSPASNRAYGYTF.

This chain links TRBV6-6 with TRBJ1-1, with 9 bases matching TRBD1. The CDR3 sequence is 16 residues long. V gave up 0 bases and J gave up 1 base; unmatched junction bases: 3. Germline CDR1 reads MNHNY; CDR2 reads SVGAGI (reference sequence). The CDR3 spells CASSYSGTGPNTEAFF. The CDR3 DNA is TGTGCCAGCAGTTACTCCGGGACAGGGCCGAACACTGAAGCTTTCTTT.

This clone has only a few counts. This chain uses TRBV6-5 with TRBJ1-4, with D uncertain. V was pared by 2 bases and J by 8 bases, with 9 bases between. Germline V gene lookup returns CDR1 MNHEY and CDR2 SVGAGI. The CDR3 has 13 amino acids. DNA of the CDR3: TGTGCCAGCAGTTACAACGGAGGCGAAAAACTGTTTTTT. Protein sequence: CASSYNGGEKLFF.

A few counts support this clone. The chain combines TRBV6-5 with TRBJ2-7; TRBD2 is a possible D gene (5 bases). V lost 10 bases and J lost 6, with 19 bases in between. This CDR3 contains 13 residues. Germline V gene lookup returns CDR1 MNHEY and CDR2 SVGAGI. The CDR3 DNA reads TGTGCCACCCGGGAAGGGATTCATCGCGAGCAGTACTTC. Translation gives CATREGIHREQYF.

This clone was counted only a few times. The chain recombines TRBV7-2 with TRBJ1-2; no clear D. CDR1 and CDR2 (germline): SGHTA, FQGNSA. The CDR3 sequence is 15 residues long. Between the trimmed V and J ends, which lost 2 bases and 0 bases, there was a span of 10 bases. The CDR3 coding sequence is TGTGCCAGCAGCTTAAGGATGGACTCTAACTATGGCTACACCTTC. Amino acids: CASSLRMDSNYGYTF.

The rearrangement joins TRBV4-1 to TRBJ1-1; 7 bases are shared with TRBD1. J gave up 1 base and V 2 bases, and 4 bases lay outside the gene matches. The germline V gene encodes CDR1 MGHRA and CDR2 YSYEKL. The CDR3 has 15 amino acids. CDR3 coding DNA: TGCGCCAGCAGCCAAAGACAGGGAGGGAACACTGAAGCTTTCTTT. It encodes CASSQRQGGNTEAFF.

J is TRBJ1-2 and V is TRBV6-4; D might be TRBD1 (6 bases). V lost 0 bases and J lost 14, with 16 bases in between. The length of the CDR3 is 13 residues. Germline lookup yields CDR1 MRHNA and CDR2 SNTAGT. The CDR3 DNA is TGTGCCAGCAGTGACTCCGGACAGTCGAGTAGGACCTTC. The encoded protein is CASSDSGQSSRTF.

The chain joins TRBV30 to TRBJ2-4; D possibly corresponds to TRBD2 (6 bases). From germline, CDR1 is GTSNPN and CDR2 SVGIG (reference sequence). This CDR3 is 14 amino acids long. V was shortened by 2 bases and J by 9 bases, with 17 bases between the two germline ends. The CDR3 region is CAWSPTGVRRIQYF. DNA of the CDR3: TGTGCCTGGAGTCCGACGGGGGTGAGACGCATTCAGTACTTC.

J is TRBJ1-1 and V is TRBV19; TRBD1 is a possible D gene (6 bases). V was trimmed by 2 bases and J by 0 bases, leaving 10 bases between them. This CDR3 is 15 amino acids long. The germline CDR1 and CDR2 sequences are LNHDA and SQIVND (reference sequence). This chain's CDR3 is CASSINRAVNTEAFF. The CDR3 DNA sequence: TGTGCCAGTAGTATAAACAGGGCGGTGAACACTGAAGCTTTCTTT. The full variable domain, with the rest looked up from reference TRBV19 and TRBJ1-1, is DGGITQSPKYLFRKEGQNVTLSCEQNLNHDAMYWYRQDPGQGLRLIYYSQIVNDFQKGDIAEGYSVSREKKESFPLTVTSAQKNPTAFYLCASSINRAVNTEAFFGQGTRLTVV.

For this clone: A read error may account for a junction end that differs from germline. This chain uses TRBV7-9 with TRBJ1-3, with TRBD1 as a possible D gene (5 bases). Germline CDR1 reads SEHNR; CDR2 reads FQNEAQ (reference sequence). There are 15 residues in the CDR3. As DNA, the CDR3 is TGTTCCAGCCCCCCAGGGAACCTCTCTGGAAACACCATATATTTT. Translated, it gives CSSPPGNLSGNTIYF.

V is TRBV28 and J is TRBJ1-4; D is perhaps TRBD1 (6 bases). Per germline, CDR1 MDHEN and CDR2 SYDVKM. V lost 3 bases and J 7 bases, leaving 12 bases between the germline ends. The CDR3 loop spans 14 amino acids. The CDR3 region has the DNA TGTGCCAGCAGTTTCTTACAGGGCGGTGAAAAACTGTTTTTT. This codes for CASSFLQGGEKLFF. The whole variable domain, filled in from reference TRBV28 and TRBJ1-4, reads DVKVTQSSRYLVKRTGEKVFLECVQDMDHENMFWYRQDPGLGLRLIYFSYDVKMKEKGDIPEGYSVSREKKERFSLILESASTNQTSMYLCASSFLQGGEKLFFGSGTQLSVL.

The chain carries TRBV28 and TRBJ1-2, with 7 bases that match TRBD1. Per germline, CDR1 MDHEN and CDR2 SYDVKM. The CDR3 is 12 residues long. Trimming took 5 bases from V and 4 from J; bases not matched to a gene: 1. The CDR3 nucleotides are TGTGCCAGCAGTGACAGGGTCTATGGCTACACCTTC. As protein: CASSDRVYGYTF.

This CDR3 is CASSVGVSGQETQYF. In nucleotides, the CDR3 is TGTGCCAGCAGCGTAGGCGTTAGCGGCCAAGAGACCCAGTACTTC. This sequence joins TRBV9 and TRBJ2-5; TRBD2 might be the D (6 bases). The CDR3 extends over 15 amino acids. Germline V CDR1 and CDR2: SGDLS, YYNGEE. Between the trimmed V and J ends, which lost 0 bases and 1 base, there was a span of 10 bases.

This chain joins TRBV6-1 and TRBJ2-7; TRBD1 matches at 11 bases. This CDR3 region has 15 residues. The V gene's germline CDR1 is MNHNS and CDR2 SASEGT. Unmatched junction bases numbered 4, after V lost 4 bases and J lost 2 bases. The CDR3 protein is CASSGPGQGAYEQYF. The CDR3 DNA reads as TGTGCCAGCAGTGGTCCGGGACAGGGGGCCTACGAGCAGTACTTC.

CDR3 in DNA: TGTGCCAGCAGTGAAGGAATGAGGGTGTCACCCCTCCACTTT. This gives the protein CASSEGMRVSPLHF. The chain carries TRBV2 and TRBJ1-6; D is unclear. This CDR3 is built from 14 residues. Germline V gives CDR1 SNHLY, CDR2 FYNNEI. V gave up 1 base and J gave up 10 bases, with 11 bases separating them.

The chain is built from TRBV2 and TRBJ1-6, with D uncertain. Per the germline V gene, CDR1 is SNHLY and CDR2 is FYNNEI. CDR3 length: 14 residues. Trimming pared 0 bases from V and 12 bases from J, leaving 12 bases between. The CDR3 region has the DNA TGTGCCAGCAGTGAAGCTACGGCGGTGAGACCCCTCCACTTT. The encoded protein is CASSEATAVRPLHF.

The V and J genes are TRBV28 and TRBJ2-4; tentative D call: TRBD2 (7 bases). The V end lost 3 bases, the J end lost 9 bases, and 15 bases lay between the germline ends. Germline CDR1 MDHEN, CDR2 SYDVKM. The CDR3 sequence is 14 residues long. CDR3 sequence (DNA): TGTGCCAGCAGTTTGGGGGGGGCGTCGGGCATTCAGTACTTC. Residues: CASSLGGASGIQYF. Complete variable domain (other parts from reference TRBV28 and TRBJ2-4): DVKVTQSSRYLVKRTGEKVFLECVQDMDHENMFWYRQDPGLGLRLIYFSYDVKMKEKGDIPEGYSVSREKKERFSLILESASTNQTSMYLCASSLGGASGIQYFGAGTRLSVL.

The chain has TRBV27 and TRBJ2-7; 7 nucleotides align to TRBD2. The ends lost 5 bases at V and 0 bases at J; junction bases unmatched: 4. Germline CDR1 MNHEY, CDR2 SMNVEV (reference sequence). This CDR3 has 14 residues. Here the CDR3 reads CASSPAGLSYEQYF. CDR3 DNA: TGTGCCAGCAGTCCAGCGGGGCTCTCCTACGAGCAGTACTTC.

The V and J genes are TRBV7-2 and TRBJ2-1; no clear D. Deletions cut 1 base from V and 3 bases from J, with 7 bases between. CDR1 is SGHTA and CDR2 is FQGNSA in the germline V gene. The CDR3 sequence is 14 residues long. CDR3 protein: CASSLGGRYNEQFF. The CDR3 bases are TGTGCCAGCAGCTTAGGTGGGCGCTACAATGAGCAGTTCTTC. Drawing the rest from reference TRBV7-2 and TRBJ2-1, the complete variable domain is GAGVSQSPSNKVTEKGKDVELRCDPISGHTALYWYRQSLGQGLEFLIYFQGNSAPDKSGLPSDRFSAERTGGSVSTLTIQRTQQEDSAVYLCASSLGGRYNEQFFGPGTRLTVL.

This clone was seen a few times. The CDR3 nucleotides are TGTGCCTCTTACGACAGGGTAAACACTGAAGCTTTCTTT. It encodes CASYDRVNTEAFF. This chain links TRBV30 with TRBJ1-1; 7 nucleotides agree with TRBD1. The CDR3 is made up of 13 amino acids. Per germline, CDR1 GTSNPN and CDR2 SVGIG (reference sequence). J lost 2 bases, V lost 7 bases, and 7 bases had no gene match. Variable domain in full (rest from reference TRBV30 and TRBJ1-1): SQTIHQWPATLVQPVGSPLSLECTVEGTSNPNLYWYRQAAGRGLQLLFYSVGIGQISSEVPQNLSASRPQDRQFILSSKKLLLSDSGFYLCASYDRVNTEAFFGQGTRLTVV.

V is TRBV11-1 and J is TRBJ2-3; 9 nucleotides align to TRBD2. Trimming took 5 bases from V and 8 from J; bases not matched to a gene: 14. The CDR3 consists of 16 residues. The germline gives CDR1 SGHAT, CDR2 FQDESV (reference sequence). The CDR3 region has the DNA TGTGCCAGCAGCGCAGGTAGCGGGGGAACCCAGGGTACGCAGTATTTT. This sequence encodes CASSAGSGGTQGTQYF.

This clone was seen once. Sequence at one end of the junction differs from germline and may be a read error. J is TRBJ2-7 and V is TRBV7-9; the D is unclear. CDR1 is SEHNR, CDR2 FQNEAQ, per germline (reference sequence). The CDR3 is made up of 12 amino acids. The DNA for the CDR3 is TGTTCCAGCAGCTTAGTATCCTACGAGCAGTACTTC. It encodes CSSSLVSYEQYF.